The present TCR beta chain was sequenced within a study of identical twins. This CDR3 has 15 amino acids. Trimming took off 10 bases at V and 4 bases at J, with 23 bases between the two ends. The germline gives CDR1 SGHKS, CDR2 YYEKEE (reference sequence). TCRdb recomputed calls from the 5' RACE reads with MiXCR, one row per CDR3 protein. The sample records 500,000 to 600,000 distinct CDR3 sequences, around 20% being singletons. The sample was also linked to a second study, of T cells expressing NK-cell markers. Turning to that study: Repertoire data for TCR beta were derived from sorted T cells (CD3+CD56+NKG2C+, CD3+CD56+NKG2C- and CD3+CD56-NKG2C+). Sequencing covered eight donors, seven HCMV-seropositive and one seronegative. The contribution of dominant NKG2C+ clonotypes to CD8+ T cells in about six donors was 1.0-7.0%.

This TCR was sampled from a woman between 18 and 29 years old in good health. Input material: CD4+ T cells sorted from blood. V gene TRBV5-5 combines with J gene TRBJ1-1; tentative D call: TRBD1 (5 bases). This chain's CDR3 is CACNQGALISTEAFF. CDR3 nucleotides: TGTGCCTGCAATCAGGGTGCCCTCATTAGCACTGAAGCTTTCTTT.